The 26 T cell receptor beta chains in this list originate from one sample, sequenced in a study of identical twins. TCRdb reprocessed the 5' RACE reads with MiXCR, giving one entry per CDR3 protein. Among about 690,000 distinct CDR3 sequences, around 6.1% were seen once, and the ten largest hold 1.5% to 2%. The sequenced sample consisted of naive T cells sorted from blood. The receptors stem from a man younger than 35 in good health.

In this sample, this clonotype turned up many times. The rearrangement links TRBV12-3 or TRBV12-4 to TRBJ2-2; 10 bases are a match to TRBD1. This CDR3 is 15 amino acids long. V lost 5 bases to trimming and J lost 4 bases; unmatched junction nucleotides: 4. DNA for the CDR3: TGTGCCAGCAGTCATAGACAGGGGGCCACCGGGGAGCTGTTTTTT. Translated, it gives CASSHRQGATGELFF.

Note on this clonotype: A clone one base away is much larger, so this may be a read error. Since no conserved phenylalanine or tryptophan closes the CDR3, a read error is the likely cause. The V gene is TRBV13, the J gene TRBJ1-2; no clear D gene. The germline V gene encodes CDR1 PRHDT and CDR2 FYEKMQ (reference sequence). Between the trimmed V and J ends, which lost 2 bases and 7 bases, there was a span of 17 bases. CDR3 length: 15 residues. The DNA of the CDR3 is TGTGCCAGCAGCTTACACGGGAGCGAAAGTCGTGGCTACACCGTC. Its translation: CASSLHGSESRGYTV.

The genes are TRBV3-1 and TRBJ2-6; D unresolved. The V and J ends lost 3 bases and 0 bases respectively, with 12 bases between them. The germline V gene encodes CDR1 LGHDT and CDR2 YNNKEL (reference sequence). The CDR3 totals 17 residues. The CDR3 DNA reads TGTGCCAGCAGCCAGAGCCTAGGAAGCTCTGGGGCCAACGTCCTGACTTTC. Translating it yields CASSQSLGSSGANVLTF.

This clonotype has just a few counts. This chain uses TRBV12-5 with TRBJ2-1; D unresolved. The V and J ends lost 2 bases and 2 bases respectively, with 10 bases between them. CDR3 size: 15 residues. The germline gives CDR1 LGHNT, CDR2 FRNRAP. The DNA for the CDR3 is TGTGCTAGTGGTTTGATTTCCCCCACCTACAATGAGCAGTTCTTC. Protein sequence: CASGLISPTYNEQFF.

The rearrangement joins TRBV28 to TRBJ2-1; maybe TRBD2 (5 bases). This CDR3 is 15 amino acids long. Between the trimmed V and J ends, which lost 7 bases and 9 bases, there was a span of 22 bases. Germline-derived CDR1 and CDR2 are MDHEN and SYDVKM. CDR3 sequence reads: CASTRRAGQIGEQFF. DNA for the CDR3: TGTGCCAGCACACGCCGGGCGGGCCAGATTGGTGAGCAGTTCTTC.

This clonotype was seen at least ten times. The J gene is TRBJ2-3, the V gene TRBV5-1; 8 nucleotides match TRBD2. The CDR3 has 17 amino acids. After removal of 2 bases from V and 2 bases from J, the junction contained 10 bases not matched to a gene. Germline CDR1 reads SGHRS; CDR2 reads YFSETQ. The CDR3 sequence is CASSFFRREGLTDTQYF. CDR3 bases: TGCGCCAGCAGCTTTTTCCGACGGGAGGGCCTCACAGATACGCAGTATTTT.

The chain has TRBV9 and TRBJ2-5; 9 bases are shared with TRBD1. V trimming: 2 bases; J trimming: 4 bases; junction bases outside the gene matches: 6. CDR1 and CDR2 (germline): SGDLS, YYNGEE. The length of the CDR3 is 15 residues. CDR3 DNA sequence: TGTGCCAGCAGCGTCACCGGGACAGGGACAGAGACCCAGTACTTC. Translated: CASSVTGTGTETQYF.

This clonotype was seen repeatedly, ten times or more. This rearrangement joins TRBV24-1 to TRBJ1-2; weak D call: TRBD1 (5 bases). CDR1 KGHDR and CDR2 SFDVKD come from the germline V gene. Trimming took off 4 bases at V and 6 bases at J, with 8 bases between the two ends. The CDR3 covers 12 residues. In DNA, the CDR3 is TGTGCCACCAGTGAAACAGGACATGGCTACACCTTC. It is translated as CATSETGHGYTF.

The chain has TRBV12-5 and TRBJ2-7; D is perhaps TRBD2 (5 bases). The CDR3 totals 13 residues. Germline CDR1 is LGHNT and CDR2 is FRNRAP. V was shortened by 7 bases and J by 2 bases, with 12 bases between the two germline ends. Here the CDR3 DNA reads TGTGCTAGTGAGGGTGGGAGTACCTACGAGCAGTACGTC. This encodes CASEGGSTYEQYV.

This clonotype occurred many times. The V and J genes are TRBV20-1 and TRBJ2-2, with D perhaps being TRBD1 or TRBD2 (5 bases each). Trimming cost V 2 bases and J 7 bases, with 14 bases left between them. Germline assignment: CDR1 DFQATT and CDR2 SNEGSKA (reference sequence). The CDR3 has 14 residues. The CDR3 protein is CSARRGPSGGELFF. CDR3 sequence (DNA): TGCAGTGCTAGACGGGGACCCAGTGGCGGGGAGCTGTTTTTT.

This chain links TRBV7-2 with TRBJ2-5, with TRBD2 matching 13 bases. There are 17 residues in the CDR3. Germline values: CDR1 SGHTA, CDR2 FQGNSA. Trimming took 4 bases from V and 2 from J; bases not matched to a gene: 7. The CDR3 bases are TGTGCCAGCAGCTGGGGACTAGCGGGAACCAGACAAGAGACCCAGTACTTC. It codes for CASSWGLAGTRQETQYF. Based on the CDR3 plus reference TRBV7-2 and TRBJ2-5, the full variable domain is GAGVSQSPSNKVTEKGKDVELRCDPISGHTALYWYRQSLGQGLEFLIYFQGNSAPDKSGLPSDRFSAERTGGSVSTLTIQRTQQEDSAVYLCASSWGLAGTRQETQYFGPGTRLLVL.

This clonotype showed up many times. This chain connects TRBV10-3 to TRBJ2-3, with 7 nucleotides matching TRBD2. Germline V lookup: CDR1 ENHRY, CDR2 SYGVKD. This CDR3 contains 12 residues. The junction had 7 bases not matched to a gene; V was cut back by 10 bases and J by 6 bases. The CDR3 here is CATAGDPDTQYF. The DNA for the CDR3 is TGTGCCACCGCGGGGGATCCCGATACGCAGTATTTT.

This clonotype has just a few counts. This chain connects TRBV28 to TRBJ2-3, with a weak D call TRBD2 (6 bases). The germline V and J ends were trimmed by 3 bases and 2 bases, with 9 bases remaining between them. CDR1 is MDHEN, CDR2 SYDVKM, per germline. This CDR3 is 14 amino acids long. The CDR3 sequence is CASSFIADTDTQYF. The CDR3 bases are TGTGCCAGCAGTTTTATAGCGGACACAGATACGCAGTATTTT.

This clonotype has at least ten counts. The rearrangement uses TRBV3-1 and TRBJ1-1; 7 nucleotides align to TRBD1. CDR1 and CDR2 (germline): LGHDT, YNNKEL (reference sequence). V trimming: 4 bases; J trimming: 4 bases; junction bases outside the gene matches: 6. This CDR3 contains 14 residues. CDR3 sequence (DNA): TGTGCCAGCAGCCCCCGGGACAGAGCCACTGAAGCTTTCTTT. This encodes CASSPRDRATEAFF.

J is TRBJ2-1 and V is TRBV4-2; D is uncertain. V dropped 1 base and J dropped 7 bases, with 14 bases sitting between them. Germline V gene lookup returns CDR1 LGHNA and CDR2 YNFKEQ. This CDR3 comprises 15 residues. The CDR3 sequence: CASSQASSRVNEQFF. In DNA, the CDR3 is TGTGCCAGCAGCCAAGCTTCTTCCCGGGTAAATGAGCAGTTCTTC.

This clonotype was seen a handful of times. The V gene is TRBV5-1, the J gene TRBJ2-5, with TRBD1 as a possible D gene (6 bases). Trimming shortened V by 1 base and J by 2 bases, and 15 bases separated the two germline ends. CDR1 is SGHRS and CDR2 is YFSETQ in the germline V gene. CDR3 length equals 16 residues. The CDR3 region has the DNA TGCGCCAGCAGCTTGCTGAGACAGGCTAGTCAAGAGACCCAGTACTTC. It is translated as CASSLLRQASQETQYF.

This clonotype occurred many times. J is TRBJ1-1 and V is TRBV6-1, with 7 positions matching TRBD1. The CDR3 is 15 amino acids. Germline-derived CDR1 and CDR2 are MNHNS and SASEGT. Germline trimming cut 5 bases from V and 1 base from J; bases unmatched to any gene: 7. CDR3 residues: CASSPTGQKNTEAFF. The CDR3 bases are TGTGCCAGCAGTCCCACGGGACAGAAGAACACTGAAGCTTTCTTT.

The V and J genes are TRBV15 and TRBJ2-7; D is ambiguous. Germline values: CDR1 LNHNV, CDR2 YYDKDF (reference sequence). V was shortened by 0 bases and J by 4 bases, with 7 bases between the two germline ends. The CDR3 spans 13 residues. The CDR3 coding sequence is TGTGCCACCAGCAGAGATGGGTGGTACGAGCAGTACGTC. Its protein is CATSRDGWYEQYV.

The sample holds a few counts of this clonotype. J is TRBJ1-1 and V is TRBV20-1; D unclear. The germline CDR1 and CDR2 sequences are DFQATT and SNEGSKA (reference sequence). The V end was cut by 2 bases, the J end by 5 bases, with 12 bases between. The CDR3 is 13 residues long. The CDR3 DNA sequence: TGCAGTGCTAGACAGGACCGGTTGACTGAAGCTTTCTTT. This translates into CSARQDRLTEAFF.

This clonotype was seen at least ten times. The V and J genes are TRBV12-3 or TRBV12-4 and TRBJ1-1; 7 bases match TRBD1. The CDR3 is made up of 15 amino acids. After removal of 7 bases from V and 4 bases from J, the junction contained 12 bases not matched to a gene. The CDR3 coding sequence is TGTGCCAGCACCCCATTCCTTCAGGGGGGCACTGAAGCTTTCTTT. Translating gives CASTPFLQGGTEAFF.

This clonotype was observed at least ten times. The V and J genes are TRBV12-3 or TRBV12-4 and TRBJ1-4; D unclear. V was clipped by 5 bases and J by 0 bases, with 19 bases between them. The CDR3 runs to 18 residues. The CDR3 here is CASSRRGIGLATNEKLFF. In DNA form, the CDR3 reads TGTGCCAGCAGTCGCCGAGGTATAGGCCTTGCAACTAATGAAAAACTGTTTTTT.

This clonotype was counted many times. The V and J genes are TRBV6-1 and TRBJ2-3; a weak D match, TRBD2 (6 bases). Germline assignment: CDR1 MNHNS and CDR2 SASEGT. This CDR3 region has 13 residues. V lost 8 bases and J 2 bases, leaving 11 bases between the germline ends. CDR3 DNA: TGTGCCAGCGCATTGCGGGACACAGATACGCAGTATTTT. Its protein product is CASALRDTDTQYF.

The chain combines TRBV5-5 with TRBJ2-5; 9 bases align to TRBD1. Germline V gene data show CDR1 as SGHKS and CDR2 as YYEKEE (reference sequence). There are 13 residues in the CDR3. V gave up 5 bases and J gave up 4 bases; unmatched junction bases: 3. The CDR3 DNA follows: TGTGCCAGCAGATCGGGACAGGGAGAGACCCAGTACTTC. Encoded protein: CASRSGQGETQYF.

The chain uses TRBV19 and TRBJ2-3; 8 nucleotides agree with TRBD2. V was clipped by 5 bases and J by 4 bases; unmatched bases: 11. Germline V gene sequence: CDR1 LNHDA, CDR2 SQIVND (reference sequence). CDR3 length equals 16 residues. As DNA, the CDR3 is TGTGCCAGTAGTCCCACCGGGAGGGGCCAATCAGATACGCAGTATTTT. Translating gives CASSPTGRGQSDTQYF.

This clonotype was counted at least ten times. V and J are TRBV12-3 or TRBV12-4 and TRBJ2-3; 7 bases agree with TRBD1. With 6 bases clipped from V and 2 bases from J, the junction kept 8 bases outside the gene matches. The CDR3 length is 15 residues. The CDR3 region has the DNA TGTGCCAGCAGCCATGGGACAGCATACACAGATACGCAGTATTTT. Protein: CASSHGTAYTDTQYF.

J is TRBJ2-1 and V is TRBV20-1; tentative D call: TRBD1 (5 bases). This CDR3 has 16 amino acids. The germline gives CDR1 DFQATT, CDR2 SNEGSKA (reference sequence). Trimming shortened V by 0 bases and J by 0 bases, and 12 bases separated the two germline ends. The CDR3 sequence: CSARDSTGSSYNEQFF. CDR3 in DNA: TGCAGTGCTAGAGATTCTACAGGAAGCTCCTACAATGAGCAGTTCTTC.